The entry that follows covers one T cell receptor (beta chain) sequence. As yet, its antigen is unknown. The data derive from a study of Ad26.COV2.S vaccination and SARS-CoV-2 variants. Study as a whole: It was the COV1001 Ad26.COV2.S trial arm that included the donor. Intramuscular Ad26.COV2.S doses were given once or twice, 56 days apart. Study conclusions and caveats: In TCR breadth and depth analyses, total T cell responses may have been underestimated.

The treatment: some 20 received Ad26.COV2.S at low or high dose, single or two shots; about 5 received placebo; per-sample allocation not given. Sampling was performed 63 days after the first vaccine or placebo injection. Profiled with immunoSEQ multiplex PCR; TCRdb holds only in-frame clones, not every one. The data contain 300,000 to 500,000 clones, roughly nine tenths of them singletons. CDR3 length equals 15 residues. Trimming took off 6 bases at V and 4 bases at J, with 15 bases between the two ends. The germline V gene has CDR1 SGHVS and CDR2 FQNEAQ. The TCR comes from a person aged 18-65 years who received the Ad26.COV2.S COVID-19 vaccine or a placebo. The specimen was peripheral blood, collected in a trial of Ad26.COV2.S vaccine versus placebo. The genes are TRBV7-8 and TRBJ2-2, with D possibly being TRBD1 (5 bases). The CDR3 protein is CASSLTVRVTGELFF. CDR3 bases: TGTGCCAGCAGTTTGACAGTGCGCGTCACCGGGGAGCTGTTTTTT.